Sequencing of this T cell receptor (beta chain) was carried out in a study of T cell repertoires in cytomegalovirus infection. Whole-study context: Shared public TCR beta signatures pointed to both CMV infection and a matching HLA type. Findings and caveats of the study: People with CMV and the relevant HLA were identified by cumulative public TCR beta family frequency. Within the response measured ex vivo, HLA-C-restricted CMV-specific TCR beta clonotypes were dominant.

With respect to this clonotype: Antigen specificity is unknown.

V shed 4 bases and J shed 6 bases, with 10 bases lying between them. The CDR3 consists of 11 residues. CDR1 and CDR2 (germline): DFQATT, SNEGSKA (reference sequence). TCRdb recomputed calls from the reads with MiXCR, one row per CDR3 protein. The profile shows approximately 320,000 distinct CDR3 sequences, 9.5% of them singletons. What was sequenced was PBMCs. The TCR sequence derives from a human donor in good health (CMV status not recorded). Some clones in this sample may be carry-over from other donors' samples. The V call is TRBV20-1, the J call TRBJ2-7; D is unresolved. The CDR3 reads CSANLGREQYF. DNA for the CDR3: TGCAGTGCTAATCTAGGGCGCGAGCAGTACTTC.